The subject of this entry is one T cell receptor (beta chain). The antigen remains unidentified. The CDR3 has 12 amino acids. Per germline, CDR1 MNHNS and CDR2 SASEGT. V was trimmed by 5 bases and J by 2 bases, leaving 6 bases between them. The source of the sample is a study of cytomegalovirus exposure and HLA in healthy donors. General study results and limits: Common viral pathogens (according to a later analysis) appeared linked to several of the most significant clusters. About 87% or about 30% of the time was how often most TCR beta V segments were productive, according to an earlier analysis. Among the sequence variants, a highly shared cluster was likely an artifact of sequencing.

Primers: 60 Vbeta forward and 13 Jbeta reverse. Libraries were prepared by immunoSEQ multiplex PCR; TCRdb keeps only in-frame clonotypes and omits some of them. The sample includes roughly 150,000 clones, more than 75% of them seen just once. The sequence was obtained from a male donor in good health and CMV-seronegative. The material sequenced was PBMCs. The rearrangement uses TRBV6-1 and TRBJ2-5; D is undetermined. CDR3 loop: CASSLRQETQYF. The DNA of the CDR3 is TGTGCCAGCAGTCTCCGTCAAGAGACCCAGTACTTC.